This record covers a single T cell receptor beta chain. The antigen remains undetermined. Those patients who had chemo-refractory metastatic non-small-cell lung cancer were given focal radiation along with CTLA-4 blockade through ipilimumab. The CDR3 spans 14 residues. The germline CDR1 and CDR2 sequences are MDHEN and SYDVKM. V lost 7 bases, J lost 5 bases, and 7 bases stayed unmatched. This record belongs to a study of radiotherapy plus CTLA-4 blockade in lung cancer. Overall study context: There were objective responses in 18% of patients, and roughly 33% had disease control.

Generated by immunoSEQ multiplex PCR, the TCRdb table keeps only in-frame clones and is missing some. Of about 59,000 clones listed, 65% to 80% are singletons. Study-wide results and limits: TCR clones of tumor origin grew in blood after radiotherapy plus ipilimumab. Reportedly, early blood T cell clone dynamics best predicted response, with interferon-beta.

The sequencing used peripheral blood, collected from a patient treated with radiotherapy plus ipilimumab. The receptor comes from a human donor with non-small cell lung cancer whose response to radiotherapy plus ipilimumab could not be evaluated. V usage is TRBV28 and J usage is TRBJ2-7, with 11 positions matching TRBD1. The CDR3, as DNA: TGTGCCAGCACAAAGGGACAGGGGGTCAACGAGCAGTACTTC. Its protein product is CASTKGQGVNEQYF.